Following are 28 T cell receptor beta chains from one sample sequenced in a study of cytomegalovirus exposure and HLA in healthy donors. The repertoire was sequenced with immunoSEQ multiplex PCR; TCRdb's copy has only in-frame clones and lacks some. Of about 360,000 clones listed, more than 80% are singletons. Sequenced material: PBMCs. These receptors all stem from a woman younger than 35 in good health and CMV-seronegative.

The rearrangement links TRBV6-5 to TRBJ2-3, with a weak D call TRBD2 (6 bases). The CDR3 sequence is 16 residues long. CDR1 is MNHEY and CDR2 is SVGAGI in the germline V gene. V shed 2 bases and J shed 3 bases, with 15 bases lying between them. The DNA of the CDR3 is TGTGCCAGCAGTTACCGCGGGACGGGACCTACAGATACGCAGTATTTT. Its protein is CASSYRGTGPTDTQYF.

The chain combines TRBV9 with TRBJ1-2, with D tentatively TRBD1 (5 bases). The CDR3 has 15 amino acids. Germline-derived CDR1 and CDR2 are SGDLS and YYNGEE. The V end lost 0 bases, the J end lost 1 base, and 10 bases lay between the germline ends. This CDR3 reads CASSVAQGLNYGYTF. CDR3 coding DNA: TGTGCCAGCAGCGTAGCTCAGGGACTTAACTATGGCTACACCTTC. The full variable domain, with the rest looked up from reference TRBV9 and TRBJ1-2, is DSGVTQTPKHLITATGQRVTLRCSPRSGDLSVYWYQQSLDQGLQFLIQYYNGEERAKGNILERFSAQQFPDLHSELNLSSLELGDSALYFCASSVAQGLNYGYTFGSGTRLTVV.

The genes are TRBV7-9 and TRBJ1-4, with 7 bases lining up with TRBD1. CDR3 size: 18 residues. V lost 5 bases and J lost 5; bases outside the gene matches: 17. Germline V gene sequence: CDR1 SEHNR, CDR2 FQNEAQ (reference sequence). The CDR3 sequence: CASSTRGQMGFLNEKLFF. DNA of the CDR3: TGTGCCAGCAGCACCCGGGGACAGATGGGATTCTTAAATGAAAAACTGTTTTTT.

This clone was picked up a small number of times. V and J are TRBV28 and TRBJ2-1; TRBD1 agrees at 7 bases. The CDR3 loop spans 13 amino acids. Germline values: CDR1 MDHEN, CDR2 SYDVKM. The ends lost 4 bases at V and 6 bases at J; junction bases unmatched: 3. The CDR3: CASSSRGSNEQFF. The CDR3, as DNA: TGTGCCAGCAGTTCCAGGGGGTCCAATGAGCAGTTCTTC.

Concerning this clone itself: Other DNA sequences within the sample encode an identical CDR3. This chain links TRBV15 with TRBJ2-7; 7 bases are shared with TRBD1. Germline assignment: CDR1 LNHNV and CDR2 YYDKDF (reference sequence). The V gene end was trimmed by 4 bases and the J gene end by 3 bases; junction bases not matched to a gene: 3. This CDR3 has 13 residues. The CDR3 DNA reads TGTGCCACCAGCACGAACAGGGGCTACGAGCAGTACTTC. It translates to CATSTNRGYEQYF. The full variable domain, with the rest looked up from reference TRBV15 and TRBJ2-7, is DAMVIQNPRYQVTQFGKPVTLSCSQTLNHNVMYWYQQKSSQAPKLLFHYYDKDFNNEADTPDNFQSRRPNTSFCFLDIRSPGLGDTAMYLCATSTNRGYEQYFGPGTRLTVT.

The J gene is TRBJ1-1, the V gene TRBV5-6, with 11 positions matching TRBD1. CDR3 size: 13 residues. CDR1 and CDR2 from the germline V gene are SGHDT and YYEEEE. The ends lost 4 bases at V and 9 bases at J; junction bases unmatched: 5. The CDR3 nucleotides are TGTGCCAGCAGCCCGGACAGGGGGCTTAAAGCTTTCTTT. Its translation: CASSPDRGLKAFF.

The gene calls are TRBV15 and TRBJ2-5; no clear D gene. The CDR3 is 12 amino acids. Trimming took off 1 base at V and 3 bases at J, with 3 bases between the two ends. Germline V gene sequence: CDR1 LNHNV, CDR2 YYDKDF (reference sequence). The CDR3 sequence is CATSRAKETQYF. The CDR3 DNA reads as TGTGCCACCAGCAGAGCAAAAGAGACCCAGTACTTC.

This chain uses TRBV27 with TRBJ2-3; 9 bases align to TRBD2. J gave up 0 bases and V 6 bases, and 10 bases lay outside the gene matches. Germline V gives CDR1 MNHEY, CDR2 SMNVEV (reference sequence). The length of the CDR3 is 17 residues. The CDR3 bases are TGTGCCAGCAGCAAACTGCTAGCGGGACCCAGCACAGATACGCAGTATTTT. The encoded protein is CASSKLLAGPSTDTQYF.

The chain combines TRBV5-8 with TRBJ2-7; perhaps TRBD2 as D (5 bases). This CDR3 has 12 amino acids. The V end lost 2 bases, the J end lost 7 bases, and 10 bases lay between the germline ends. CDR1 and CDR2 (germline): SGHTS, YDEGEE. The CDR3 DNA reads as TGTGCCAGCAGCTTTGGGTCGGGGGAGCAGTACTTC. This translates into CASSFGSGEQYF.

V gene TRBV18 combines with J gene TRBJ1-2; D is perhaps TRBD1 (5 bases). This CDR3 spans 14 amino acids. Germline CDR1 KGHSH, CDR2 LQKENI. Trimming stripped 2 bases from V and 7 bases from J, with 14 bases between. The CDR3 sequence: CASSPNEGRSGYTF. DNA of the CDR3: TGTGCCAGCTCACCAAACGAGGGGAGGTCTGGCTACACCTTC. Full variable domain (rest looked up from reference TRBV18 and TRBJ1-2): NAGVMQNPRHLVRRRGQEARLRCSPMKGHSHVYWYRQLPEEGLKFMVYLQKENIIDESGMPKERFSAEFPKEGPSILRIQQVVRGDSAAYFCASSPNEGRSGYTFGSGTRLTVV.

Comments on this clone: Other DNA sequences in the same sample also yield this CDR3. DNA of the CDR3: TGTGCCTGGAGTGTAGGGGGGGGGACCTACGAGCAGTACTTC. Residues: CAWSVGGGTYEQYF. J is TRBJ2-7 and V is TRBV30, with TRBD2 as a possible D gene (7 bases). The CDR3 loop spans 14 amino acids. Germline assignment: CDR1 GTSNPN and CDR2 SVGIG (reference sequence). The ends were cut back, 0 bases at V and 2 bases at J, with 11 bases in the middle.

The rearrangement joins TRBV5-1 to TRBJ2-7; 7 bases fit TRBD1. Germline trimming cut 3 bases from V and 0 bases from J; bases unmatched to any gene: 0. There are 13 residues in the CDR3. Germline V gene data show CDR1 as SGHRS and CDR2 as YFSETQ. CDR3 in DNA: TGCGCCAGCAGCTGGGACAGCTCCTACGAGCAGTACTTC. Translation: CASSWDSSYEQYF.

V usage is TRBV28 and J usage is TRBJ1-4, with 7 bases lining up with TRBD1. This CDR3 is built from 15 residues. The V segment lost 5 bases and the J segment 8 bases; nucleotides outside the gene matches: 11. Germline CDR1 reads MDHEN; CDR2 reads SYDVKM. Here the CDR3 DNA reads TGTGCCAGCAGTCTCTCTAGGGGGCCTGGAGAAAAACTGTTTTTT. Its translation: CASSLSRGPGEKLFF. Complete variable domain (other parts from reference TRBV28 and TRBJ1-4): DVKVTQSSRYLVKRTGEKVFLECVQDMDHENMFWYRQDPGLGLRLIYFSYDVKMKEKGDIPEGYSVSREKKERFSLILESASTNQTSMYLCASSLSRGPGEKLFFGSGTQLSVL.

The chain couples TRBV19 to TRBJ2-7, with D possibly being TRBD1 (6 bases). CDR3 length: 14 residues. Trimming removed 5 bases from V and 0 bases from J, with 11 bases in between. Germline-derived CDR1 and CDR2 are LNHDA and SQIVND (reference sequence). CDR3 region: CASSAAGASYEQYF. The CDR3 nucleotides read TGTGCCAGTAGTGCCGCAGGGGCCTCCTACGAGCAGTACTTC.

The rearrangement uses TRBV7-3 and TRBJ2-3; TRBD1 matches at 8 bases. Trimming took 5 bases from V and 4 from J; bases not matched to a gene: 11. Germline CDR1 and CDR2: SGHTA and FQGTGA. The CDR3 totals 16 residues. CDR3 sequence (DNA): TGTGCCAGCAGCCTCCGCCAGACAGGGGCTTCAGATACGCAGTATTTT. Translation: CASSLRQTGASDTQYF.

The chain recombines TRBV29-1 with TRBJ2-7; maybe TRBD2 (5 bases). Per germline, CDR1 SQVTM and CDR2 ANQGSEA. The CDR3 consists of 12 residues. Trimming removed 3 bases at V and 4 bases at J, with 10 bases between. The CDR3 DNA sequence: TGCAGCGTTGATGGGTCGGGGTACGAGCAGTACTTC. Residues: CSVDGSGYEQYF.

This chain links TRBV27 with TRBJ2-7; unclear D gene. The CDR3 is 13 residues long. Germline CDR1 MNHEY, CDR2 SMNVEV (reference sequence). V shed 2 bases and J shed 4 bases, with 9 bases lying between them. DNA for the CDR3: TGTGCCAGCAGTTTAGGTGCGGCGTACGAGCAGTACTTC. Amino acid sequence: CASSLGAAYEQYF.

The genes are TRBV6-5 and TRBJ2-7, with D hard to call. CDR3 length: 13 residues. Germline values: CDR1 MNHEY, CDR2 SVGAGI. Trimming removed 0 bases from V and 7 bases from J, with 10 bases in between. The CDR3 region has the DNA TGTGCCAGCAGTTACTCTTCCCCCAGGGAGCAGTACTTC. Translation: CASSYSSPREQYF.

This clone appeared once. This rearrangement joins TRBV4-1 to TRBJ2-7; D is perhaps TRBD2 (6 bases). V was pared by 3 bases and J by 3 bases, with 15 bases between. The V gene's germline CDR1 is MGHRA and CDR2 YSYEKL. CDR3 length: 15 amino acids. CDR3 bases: TGCGCCAGCAGCCATGTTAGCGGTTCAGACTACGAGCAGTACTTC. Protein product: CASSHVSGSDYEQYF.

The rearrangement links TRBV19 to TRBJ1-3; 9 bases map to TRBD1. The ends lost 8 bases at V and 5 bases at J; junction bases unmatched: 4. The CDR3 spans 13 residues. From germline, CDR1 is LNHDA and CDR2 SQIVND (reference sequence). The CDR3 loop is CASATGGRNTIYF. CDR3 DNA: TGTGCCAGTGCTACAGGGGGCAGAAACACCATATATTTT.

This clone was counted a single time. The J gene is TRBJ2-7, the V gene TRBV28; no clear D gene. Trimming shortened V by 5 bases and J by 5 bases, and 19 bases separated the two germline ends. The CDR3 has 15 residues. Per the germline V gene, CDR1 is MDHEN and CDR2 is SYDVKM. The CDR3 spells CASSPVNRVVHEQYF. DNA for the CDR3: TGTGCCAGCAGTCCAGTCAACCGGGTCGTACACGAGCAGTACTTC.

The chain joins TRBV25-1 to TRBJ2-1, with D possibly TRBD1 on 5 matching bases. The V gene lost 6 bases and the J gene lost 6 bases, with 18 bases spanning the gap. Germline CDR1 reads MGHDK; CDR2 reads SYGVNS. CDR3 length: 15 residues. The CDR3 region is CASSRRWGRGNEQFF. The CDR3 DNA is TGTGCCAGCAGCCGACGGTGGGGAAGGGGCAATGAGCAGTTCTTC.

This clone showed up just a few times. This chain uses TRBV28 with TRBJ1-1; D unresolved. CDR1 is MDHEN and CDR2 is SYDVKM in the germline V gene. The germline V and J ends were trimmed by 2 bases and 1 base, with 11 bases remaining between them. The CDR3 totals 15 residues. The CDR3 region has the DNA TGTGCCAGCAGTTTAGACACGAGCTGGAACACTGAAGCTTTCTTT. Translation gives CASSLDTSWNTEAFF.

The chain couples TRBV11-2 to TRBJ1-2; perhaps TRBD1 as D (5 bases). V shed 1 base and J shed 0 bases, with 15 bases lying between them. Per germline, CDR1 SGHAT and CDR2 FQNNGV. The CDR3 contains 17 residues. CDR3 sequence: CASSLGEGRGTNYGYTF. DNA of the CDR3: TGTGCCAGCAGCTTAGGTGAGGGGCGCGGGACTAACTATGGCTACACCTTC.

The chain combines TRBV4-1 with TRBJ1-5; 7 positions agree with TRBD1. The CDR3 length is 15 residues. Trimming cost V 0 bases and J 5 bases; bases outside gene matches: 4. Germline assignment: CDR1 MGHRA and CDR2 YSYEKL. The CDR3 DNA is TGCGCCAGCAGCCAAGATGACAGGGCCCATCAGCCCCAGCATTTT. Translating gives CASSQDDRAHQPQHF.

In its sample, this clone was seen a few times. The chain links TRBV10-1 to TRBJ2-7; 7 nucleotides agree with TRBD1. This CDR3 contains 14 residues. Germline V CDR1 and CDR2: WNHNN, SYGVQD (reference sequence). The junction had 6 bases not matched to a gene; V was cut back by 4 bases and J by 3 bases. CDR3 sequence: CASSGGQADYEQYF. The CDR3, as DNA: TGCGCCAGCAGTGGAGGACAGGCGGACTACGAGCAGTACTTC.

The CDR3 loop is CASSLANQETQYF. CDR3 coding DNA: TGTGCCAGCAGCTTAGCTAACCAAGAGACCCAGTACTTC. The rearrangement uses TRBV7-9 and TRBJ2-5; D is undetermined. Germline lookup yields CDR1 SEHNR and CDR2 FQNEAQ (reference sequence). There are 13 residues in the CDR3. Trimming stripped 0 bases from V and 0 bases from J, with 2 bases between.

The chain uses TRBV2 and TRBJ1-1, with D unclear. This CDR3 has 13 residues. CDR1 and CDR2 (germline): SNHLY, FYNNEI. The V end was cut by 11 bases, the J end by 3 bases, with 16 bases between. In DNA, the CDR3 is TGTGCCTCTTCCCGACTCCTTGACACTGAAGCTTTCTTT. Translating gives CASSRLLDTEAFF.